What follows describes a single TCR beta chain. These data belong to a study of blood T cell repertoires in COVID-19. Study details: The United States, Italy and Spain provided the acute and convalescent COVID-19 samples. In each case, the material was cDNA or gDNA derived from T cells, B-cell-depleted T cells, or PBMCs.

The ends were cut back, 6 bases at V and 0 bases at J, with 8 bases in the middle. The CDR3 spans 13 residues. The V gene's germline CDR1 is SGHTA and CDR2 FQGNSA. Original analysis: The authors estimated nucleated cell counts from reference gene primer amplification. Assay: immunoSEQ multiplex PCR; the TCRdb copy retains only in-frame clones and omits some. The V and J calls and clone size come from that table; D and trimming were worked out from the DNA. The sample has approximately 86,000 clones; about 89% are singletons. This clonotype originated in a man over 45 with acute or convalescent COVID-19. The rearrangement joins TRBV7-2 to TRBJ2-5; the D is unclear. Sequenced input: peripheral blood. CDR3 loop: CASSPVYQETQYF. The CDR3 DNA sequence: TGTGCCAGCAGTCCGGTTTACCAAGAGACCCAGTACTTC.